In its sample, the clone carrying this TCR beta chain was seen a few times. Its specificity is not known. Read coverage stops 3 residues before the CDR3 terminus; the germline J gene supplies the remainder. The method was immunoSEQ multiplex PCR; TCRdb's version includes in-frame clones alone and lacks a portion of them. The specimen has around 7,100 clones, none found just once. Germline values: CDR1 SEHNR, CDR2 FQNEAQ (reference sequence). The trim removed 5 bases at V and 5 bases at J, leaving 10 bases unmatched. The CDR3 covers 15 residues. The sample comes from a study of T cell clonality in common variable immunodeficiency. Study findings and constraints: Fewer TCRbeta clones were shared among CVID subjects than controls. Compared with healthy controls, CVID subjects showed increased TCRbeta clonality, mostly in about a third. Reportedly, TCR beta sequences from common variable immunodeficiency showed fewer deletions and N-nucleotide insertions. CVID patient heterogeneity limited repertoire-clinical complication correlations.

Patients had low serum IgG, IgA and/or IgM and specific antibody deficiency. Sequenced: peripheral blood mononuclear cells. This sequence joins TRBV7-9 and TRBJ2-5; 8 bases align to TRBD2. This receptor was obtained from a human donor with common variable immunodeficiency. The CDR3 sequence is CASSPLAGAEETQYF. Incomplete CDR3 DNA: TGTGCCAGCAGCCCCCTAGCGGGCGCGGAGGAGACC.